This entry concerns a single TCR beta chain. Its cognate antigen is unknown. Only in-frame clones appear in the TCRdb table, and some are missing; sequencing was by immunoSEQ multiplex PCR. Here the sample spans about 9,900 clones, more than 80% being singletons. These data belong to a study of immune evolution from preneoplasia to lung adenocarcinoma. Two lung cancer pathologists independently confirmed each histologic diagnosis. Nucleic acids came from premalignant or tumor cells enriched by macro-dissection. Study-wide results and limits: Top clone frequencies peaked in normal lung, apparently declining through invasive adenocarcinoma.

CDR3 length: 12 amino acids. The V segment lost 7 bases and the J segment 15 bases; nucleotides outside the gene matches: 9. Germline assignment: CDR1 MNHEY and CDR2 SVGAGI. Material for sequencing was FFPE lung adenocarcinoma in situ tissue. The receptor's source is an older person with lung adenocarcinoma. The genes are TRBV6-5 and TRBJ2-1, with 10 bases lining up with TRBD2. Here the CDR3 reads CASISSGGLAFF. CDR3 DNA sequence: TGTGCCAGCATTTCTAGCGGGGGTCTGGCGTTCTTC.